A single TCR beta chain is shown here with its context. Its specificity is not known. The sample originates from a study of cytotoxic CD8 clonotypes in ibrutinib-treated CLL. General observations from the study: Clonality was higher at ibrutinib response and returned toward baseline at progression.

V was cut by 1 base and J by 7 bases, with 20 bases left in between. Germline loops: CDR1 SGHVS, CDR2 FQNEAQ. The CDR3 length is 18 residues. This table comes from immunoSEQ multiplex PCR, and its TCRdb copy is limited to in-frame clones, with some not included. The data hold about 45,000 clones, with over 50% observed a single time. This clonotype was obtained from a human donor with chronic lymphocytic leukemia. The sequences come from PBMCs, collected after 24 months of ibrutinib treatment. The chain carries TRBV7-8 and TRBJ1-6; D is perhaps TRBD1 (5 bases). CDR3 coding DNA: TGTGCCAGCAGCTTAGTGATGAGAGGGGCCTCCGGGAATTCACCCCTCCACTTT. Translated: CASSLVMRGASGNSPLHF.